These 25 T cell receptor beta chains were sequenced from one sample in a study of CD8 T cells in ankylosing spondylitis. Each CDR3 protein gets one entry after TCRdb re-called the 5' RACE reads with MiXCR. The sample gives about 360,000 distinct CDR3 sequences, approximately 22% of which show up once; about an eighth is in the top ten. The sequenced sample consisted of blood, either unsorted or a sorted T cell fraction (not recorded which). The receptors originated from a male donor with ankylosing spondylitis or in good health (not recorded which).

The CDR3, as DNA: TGTGCCAGCAGCCAGGGGGTGGGCTCACCCCTCCACTTT. This gives the protein CASSQGVGSPLHF. This chain connects TRBV14 to TRBJ1-6, with D tentatively TRBD1 (5 bases). CDR3 length: 13 amino acids. Germline V gene data show CDR1 as SGHDN and CDR2 as FVKESK. The ends were cut back, 3 bases at V and 10 bases at J, with 10 bases in the middle.

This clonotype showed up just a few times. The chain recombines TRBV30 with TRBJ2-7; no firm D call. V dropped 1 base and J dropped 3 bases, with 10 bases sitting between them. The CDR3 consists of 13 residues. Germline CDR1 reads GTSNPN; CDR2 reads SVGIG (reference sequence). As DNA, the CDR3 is TGTGCCTGGAGTGCTACACCTCGCTACGAGCAGTACTTC. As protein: CAWSATPRYEQYF.

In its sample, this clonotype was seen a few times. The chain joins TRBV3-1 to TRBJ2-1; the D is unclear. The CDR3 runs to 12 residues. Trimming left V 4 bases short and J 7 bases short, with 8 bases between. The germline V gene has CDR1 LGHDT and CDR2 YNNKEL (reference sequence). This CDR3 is CASSPATNEQFF. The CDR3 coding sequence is TGTGCCAGCAGCCCCGCCACGAATGAGCAGTTCTTC.

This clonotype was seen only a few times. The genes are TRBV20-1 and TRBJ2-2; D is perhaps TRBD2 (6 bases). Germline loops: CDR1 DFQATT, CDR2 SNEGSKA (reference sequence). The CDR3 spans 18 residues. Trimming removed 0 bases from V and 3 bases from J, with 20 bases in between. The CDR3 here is CSARDGVSDYQHTGELFF. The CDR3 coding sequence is TGCAGTGCTAGAGACGGGGTATCGGACTATCAACACACCGGGGAGCTGTTTTTT.

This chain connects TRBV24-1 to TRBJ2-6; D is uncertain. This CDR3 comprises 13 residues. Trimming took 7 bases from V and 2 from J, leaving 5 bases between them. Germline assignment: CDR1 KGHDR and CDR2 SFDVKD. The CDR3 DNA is TGTGCCACCAGGGGTGCTGGGGCCAACGTCCTGACTTTC. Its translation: CATRGAGANVLTF.

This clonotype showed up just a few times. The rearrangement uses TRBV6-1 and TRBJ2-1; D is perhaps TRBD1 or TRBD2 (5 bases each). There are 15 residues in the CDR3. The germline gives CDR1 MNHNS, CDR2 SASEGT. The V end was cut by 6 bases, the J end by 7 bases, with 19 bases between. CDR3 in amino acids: CASSDYFSGGNEQFF. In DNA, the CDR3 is TGTGCCAGCAGCGATTACTTTAGTGGGGGAAATGAGCAGTTCTTC.

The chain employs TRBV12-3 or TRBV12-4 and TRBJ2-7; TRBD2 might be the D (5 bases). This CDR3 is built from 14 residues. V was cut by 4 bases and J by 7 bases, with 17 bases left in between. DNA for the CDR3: TGTGCCAGCAGTTCGAGCGACGGCCCGGGAGAGCAGTACTTC. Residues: CASSSSDGPGEQYF.

The CDR3 DNA follows: TGCGCCAGCAGCCGAGGGAACGTCGAGCAGTTCTTC. Translating gives CASSRGNVEQFF. The chain is built from TRBV5-1 and TRBJ2-1, with D perhaps matching TRBD2 (5 bases). V was pared by 4 bases and J by 10 bases, with 12 bases between. The CDR3 has 12 amino acids. Looked up from germline, CDR1 is SGHRS and CDR2 is YFSETQ.

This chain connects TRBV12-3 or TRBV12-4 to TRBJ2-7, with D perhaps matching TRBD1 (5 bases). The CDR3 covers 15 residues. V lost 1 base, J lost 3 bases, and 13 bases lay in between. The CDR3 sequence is CASSLDPQGLYEQYF. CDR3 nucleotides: TGTGCCAGCAGTTTAGACCCCCAGGGCCTCTACGAGCAGTACTTC.

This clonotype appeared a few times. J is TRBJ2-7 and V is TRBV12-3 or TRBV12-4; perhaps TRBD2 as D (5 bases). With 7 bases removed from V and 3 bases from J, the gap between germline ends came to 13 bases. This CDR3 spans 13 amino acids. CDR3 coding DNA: TGTGCCAGCACCGAGGGCCTTCACTACGAGCAGTACTTC. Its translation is CASTEGLHYEQYF.

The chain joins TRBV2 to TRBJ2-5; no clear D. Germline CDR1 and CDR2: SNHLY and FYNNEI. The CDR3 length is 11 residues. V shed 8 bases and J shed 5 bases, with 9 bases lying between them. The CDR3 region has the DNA TGTGCCAGCGAGGCAATGGAGACCCAGTACTTC. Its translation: CASEAMETQYF.

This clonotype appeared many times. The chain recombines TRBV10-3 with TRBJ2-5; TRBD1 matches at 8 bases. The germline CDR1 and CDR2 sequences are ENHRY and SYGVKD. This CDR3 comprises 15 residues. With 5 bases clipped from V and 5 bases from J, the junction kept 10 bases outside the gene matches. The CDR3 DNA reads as TGTGCCATCAGTCTTCGTCAGGGGGCCAGGGAGACCCAGTACTTC. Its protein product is CAISLRQGARETQYF.

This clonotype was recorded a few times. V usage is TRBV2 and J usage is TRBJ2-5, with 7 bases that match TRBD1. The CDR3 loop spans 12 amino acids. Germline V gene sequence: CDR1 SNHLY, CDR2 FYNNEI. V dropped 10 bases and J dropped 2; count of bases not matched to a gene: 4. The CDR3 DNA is TGTGCCACCCTGGGACAGCAAGAGACCCAGTACTTC. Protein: CATLGQQETQYF.

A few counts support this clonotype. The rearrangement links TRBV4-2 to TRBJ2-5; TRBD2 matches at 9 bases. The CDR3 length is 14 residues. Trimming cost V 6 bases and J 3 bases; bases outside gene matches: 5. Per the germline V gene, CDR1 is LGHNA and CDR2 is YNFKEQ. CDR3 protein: CASRETSGEETQYF. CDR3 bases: TGTGCCAGCAGAGAGACTAGCGGCGAAGAGACCCAGTACTTC.

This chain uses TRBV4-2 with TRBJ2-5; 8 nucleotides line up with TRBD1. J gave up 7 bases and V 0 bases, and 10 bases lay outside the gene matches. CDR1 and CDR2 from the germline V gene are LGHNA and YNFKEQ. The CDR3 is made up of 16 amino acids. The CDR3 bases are TGTGCCAGCAGCCAAGATGGGGCAGGGGGCCTTGGGACCCAGTACTTC. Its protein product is CASSQDGAGGLGTQYF.

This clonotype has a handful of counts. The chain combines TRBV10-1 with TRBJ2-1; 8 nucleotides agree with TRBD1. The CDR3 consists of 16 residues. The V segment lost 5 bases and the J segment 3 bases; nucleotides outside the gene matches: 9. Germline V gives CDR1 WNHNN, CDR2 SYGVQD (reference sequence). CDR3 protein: CASSQGQGEVYNEQFF. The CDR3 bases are TGCGCCAGCAGTCAAGGACAGGGCGAAGTCTACAATGAGCAGTTCTTC.

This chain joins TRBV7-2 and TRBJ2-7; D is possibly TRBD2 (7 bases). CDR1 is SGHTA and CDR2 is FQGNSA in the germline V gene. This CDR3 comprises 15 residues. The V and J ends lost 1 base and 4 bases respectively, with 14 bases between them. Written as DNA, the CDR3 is TGTGCCAGCAGCTTAGTACGGGGGGCCGGGTACGAGCAGTACTTC. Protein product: CASSLVRGAGYEQYF.

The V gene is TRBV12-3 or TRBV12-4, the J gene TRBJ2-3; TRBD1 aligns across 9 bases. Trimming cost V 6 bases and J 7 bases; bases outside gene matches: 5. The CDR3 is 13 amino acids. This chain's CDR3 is CASRDGQGNTQYF. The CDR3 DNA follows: TGTGCCAGCAGAGACGGACAGGGGAATACGCAGTATTTT.

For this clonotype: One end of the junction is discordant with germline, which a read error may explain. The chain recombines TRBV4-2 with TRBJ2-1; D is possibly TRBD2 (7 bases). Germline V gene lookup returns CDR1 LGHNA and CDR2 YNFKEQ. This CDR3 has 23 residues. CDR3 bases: TGTGCCAGCAGCAAAGACCCCCCGGGGGGTGAGCAGGGGAGGCCTGGAACATCGAATGAGCAGTTCTTC. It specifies CASSKDPPGGEQGRPGTSNEQFF.

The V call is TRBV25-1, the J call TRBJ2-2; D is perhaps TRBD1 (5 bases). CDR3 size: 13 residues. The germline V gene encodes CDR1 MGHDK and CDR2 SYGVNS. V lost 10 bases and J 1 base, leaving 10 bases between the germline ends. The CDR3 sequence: CATETGNTGELFF. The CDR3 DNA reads TGTGCCACCGAAACAGGGAACACCGGGGAGCTGTTTTTT.

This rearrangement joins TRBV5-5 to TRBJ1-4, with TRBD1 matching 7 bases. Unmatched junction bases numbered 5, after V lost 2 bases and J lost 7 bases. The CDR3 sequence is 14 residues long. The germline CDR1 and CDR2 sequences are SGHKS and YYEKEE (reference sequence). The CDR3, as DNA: TGTGCCAGCAGCTTCATGACAGGGCCTGAAAAACTGTTTTTT. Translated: CASSFMTGPEKLFF. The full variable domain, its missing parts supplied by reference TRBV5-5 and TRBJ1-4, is DAGVTQSPTHLIKTRGQQVTLRCSPISGHKSVSWYQQVLGQGPQFIFQYYEKEERGRGNFPDRFSARQFPNYSSELNVNALLLGDSALYLCASSFMTGPEKLFFGSGTQLSVL.

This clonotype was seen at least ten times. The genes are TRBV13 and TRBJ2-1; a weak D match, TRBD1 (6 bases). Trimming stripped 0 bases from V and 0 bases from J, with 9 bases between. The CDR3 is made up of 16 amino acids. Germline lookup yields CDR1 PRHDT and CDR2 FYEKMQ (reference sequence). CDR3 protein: CASSLGGGSSYNEQFF. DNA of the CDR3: TGTGCCAGCAGCTTAGGTGGGGGCAGCTCCTACAATGAGCAGTTCTTC.

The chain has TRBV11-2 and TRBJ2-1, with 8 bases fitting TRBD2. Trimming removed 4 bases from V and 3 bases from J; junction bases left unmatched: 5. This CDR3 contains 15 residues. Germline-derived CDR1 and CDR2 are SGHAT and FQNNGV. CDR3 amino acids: CASSSGGDYYNEQFF. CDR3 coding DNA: TGTGCCAGCAGCTCCGGGGGGGATTACTACAATGAGCAGTTCTTC.

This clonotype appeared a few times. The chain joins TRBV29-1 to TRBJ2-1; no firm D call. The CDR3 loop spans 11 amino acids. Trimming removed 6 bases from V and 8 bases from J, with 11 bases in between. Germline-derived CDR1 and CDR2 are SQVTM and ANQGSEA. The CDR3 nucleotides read TGCAGCGTCCGTGTAGCTTATGAGCAGTTCTTC. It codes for CSVRVAYEQFF.

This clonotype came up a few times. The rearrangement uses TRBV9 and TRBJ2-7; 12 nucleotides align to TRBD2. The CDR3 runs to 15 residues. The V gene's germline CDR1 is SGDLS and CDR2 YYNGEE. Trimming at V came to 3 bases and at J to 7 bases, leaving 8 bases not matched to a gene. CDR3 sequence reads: CASSAVGGTSGEQYF. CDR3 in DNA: TGTGCCAGCAGCGCCGTAGGGGGGACTAGCGGGGAGCAGTACTTC.